The rows below give T cell receptor beta chains drawn from one sample of a study of T cell responses to AZD1222 COVID-19 vaccine. Measured with immunoSEQ multiplex PCR; TCRdb has only the in-frame clones, and not every one. Of about 92,000 clones listed, about nine tenths are singletons. Sample: peripheral blood, taken on day 0 of AZD1222 vaccination. The receptor set was obtained from an adult in good health. Both conserved end residues are part of each CDR3. A D gene is named only where the DNA matches it firmly. Clone size appears in some rows only: once, few, many, or a class for an expanded clone.

V: TRBV3-1/TRBV3-2; size: NA; D: NA; J: TRBJ1-3; CDR3: CASSPAQGNTIYF; DNA: TGTGCCAGCAGCCCCGCTCAGGGAAACACCATATATTTT
V: TRBV9; size: NA; D: NA; J: TRBJ1-4; CDR3: CASSVGATNEKLFF; DNA: TGTGCCAGCAGCGTAGGTGCAACTAATGAAAAACTGTTTTTT
V: TRBV10-3; size: NA; D: NA; J: TRBJ2-6; CDR3: CAISGGGQGSGANVLTF; DNA: TGTGCCATCAGTGGAGGCGGGCAGGGTTCAGGGGCCAACGTCCTGACTTTC
V: TRBV19; size: NA; D: NA; J: TRBJ1-3; CDR3: CASSRTLAGLSGNTIYF; DNA: TGTGCCAGTAGCCGGACGCTTGCGGGGCTCTCTGGAAACACCATATATTTT
V: TRBV19; size: once; D: NA; J: TRBJ1-2; CDR3: CASTPEGGGGGGYTF; DNA: TGTGCCAGTACCCCGGAGGGGGGGGGCGGAGGAGGCTACACCTTC
V: TRBV7-9; size: NA; D: TRBD2; J: TRBJ2-5; CDR3: CASSSGLAGAWETQYF; DNA: TGTGCCAGCAGCTCCGGTTTAGCGGGGGCTTGGGAGACCCAGTACTTC
V: TRBV9; size: NA; D: NA; J: TRBJ1-1; CDR3: CASSTQAHTEAFF; DNA: TGTGCCAGCAGCACTCAAGCTCATACTGAAGCTTTCTTT
V: TRBV2; size: NA; D: TRBD1; J: TRBJ1-5; CDR3: CASSGGQGGKGNQPQHF; DNA: TGTGCCAGCAGTGGTGGACAGGGGGGAAAGGGCAATCAGCCCCAGCATTTT
V: TRBV10-3; size: once; D: TRBD1; J: TRBJ1-1; CDR3: CAISATGDTEAFF; DNA: TGTGCCATCAGTGCGACAGGGGACACTGAAGCTTTCTTT
V: TRBV4-3; size: NA; D: NA; J: TRBJ1-5; CDR3: CASSQTVNQPQHF; DNA: TGCGCCAGCAGCCAGACGGTCAATCAGCCCCAGCATTTT
V: TRBV6-5; size: NA; D: NA; J: TRBJ2-5; CDR3: CASNEGGETQYF; DNA: TGTGCCAGCAACGAGGGGGGGGAGACCCAGTACTTC
V: TRBV27; size: NA; D: NA; J: TRBJ1-5; CDR3: CASSSKRGVDQPQHF; DNA: TGTGCCAGCAGTTCGAAAAGGGGTGTAGATCAGCCCCAGCATTTT
V: TRBV6-5; size: once; D: NA; J: TRBJ1-3; CDR3: CASSYSTGQRNTIYF; DNA: TGTGCCAGCAGTTACTCGACGGGACAAAGAAACACCATATATTTT
V: TRBV5-6; size: NA; D: NA; J: TRBJ2-7; CDR3: CASSGTLSYEQYF; DNA: TGTGCCAGCAGCGGGACACTCTCCTACGAGCAGTACTTC
V: TRBV3-1/TRBV3-2; size: NA; D: TRBD2; J: TRBJ2-1; CDR3: CASSVSGASYNEQFF; DNA: TGTGCCAGCAGCGTTAGCGGGGCCTCCTACAATGAGCAGTTCTTC
V: TRBV2; size: NA; D: NA; J: TRBJ2-1; CDR3: CASMTDLYNEQFF; DNA: TGTGCCAGCATGACAGATCTATACAATGAGCAGTTCTTC
V: TRBV10-3; size: NA; D: NA; J: TRBJ1-2; CDR3: CAISESGGAVQNYGYTF; DNA: TGTGCCATCAGTGAGTCGGGGGGGGCGGTCCAAAACTATGGCTACACCTTC